The 7 T cell receptor beta chains presented below share a single source sample, sequenced in a study of T cells in Graves' hyperthyroidism and ophthalmopathy. Using RNA transcripts as the source, TCR beta CDR3 regions were amplified. The HTBI primer set served for first-round RT-PCR of the TCR CDR3. TCRdb reprocessed the multiplex PCR reads with MiXCR, giving one entry per CDR3 protein. The table shows fewer than 250,000 distinct CDR3 sequences, with roughly 17% occurring only once. The material sequenced was blood. The origin of the receptors is a woman aged 18-29 years with Graves' ophthalmopathy.

The rearrangement joins TRBV19 to TRBJ1-2; TRBD1 aligns across 9 bases. CDR1 is LNHDA and CDR2 is SQIVND in the germline V gene (reference sequence). CDR3 length: 15 residues. V shed 5 bases and J 8 bases; nucleotides not matched to a gene: 12. In nucleotides, the CDR3 is TGTGCCAGTAGTTTCGAAAGACAGGGGGTTAACGGCTACACCTTC. It codes for CASSFERQGVNGYTF.

This clonotype showed up many times. The chain is built from TRBV9 and TRBJ1-1; D gene ambiguous. Trimming cost V 4 bases and J 0 bases, with 10 bases left between them. CDR3 length equals 14 residues. The V gene's germline CDR1 is SGDLS and CDR2 YYNGEE. The CDR3 here is CASSPELLNTEAFF. In nucleotides, the CDR3 is TGTGCCAGCAGCCCCGAGCTACTGAACACTGAAGCTTTCTTT.

This clonotype came up many times. The chain recombines TRBV20-1 with TRBJ2-7; 16 bases agree with TRBD2. The CDR3 contains 19 residues. CDR1 is DFQATT, CDR2 SNEGSKA, per germline (reference sequence). After removal of 6 bases from V and 2 bases from J, the junction contained 16 bases not matched to a gene. CDR3 loop: CSAGQVPGLAGGTPYEQYF. CDR3 nucleotide sequence: TGCAGTGCAGGACAGGTTCCGGGACTAGCGGGAGGGACCCCCTACGAGCAGTACTTC.

This clonotype was found many times. CDR3 nucleotides: TGTGCCATCAGTGAGTCAGGGGGGGAGACCCAGTACTTC. Translated: CAISESGGETQYF. The chain employs TRBV10-3 and TRBJ2-5, with D possibly called TRBD1 or TRBD2 (6 bases each). Germline V lookup: CDR1 ENHRY, CDR2 SYGVKD. The CDR3 is 13 residues long. V lost 0 bases, J lost 5 bases, and 7 bases lay in between.

Only one count was recorded for this clonotype. The rearrangement joins TRBV28 to TRBJ1-2, with 10 nucleotides matching TRBD1. The CDR3 spans 13 residues. From germline, CDR1 is MDHEN and CDR2 SYDVKM. V gave up 3 bases and J gave up 8 bases; unmatched junction bases: 3. The CDR3 reads CASSFGGQGGYTF. The CDR3 DNA follows: TGTGCCAGCAGTTTTGGGGGACAGGGGGGCTACACCTTC.

This clonotype was detected many times. The rearrangement links TRBV6-1 to TRBJ2-7; TRBD1 matches at 10 bases. With V trimmed by 8 bases and J by 4 bases, 8 bases remained unmatched. The CDR3 loop spans 14 amino acids. Germline values: CDR1 MNHNS, CDR2 SASEGT. The CDR3 spells CASQTPGQGYEQYF. The CDR3 DNA follows: TGTGCCAGCCAAACTCCGGGACAGGGGTACGAGCAGTACTTC.

Many counts were recorded for this clonotype. The V and J genes are TRBV28 and TRBJ1-4; 7 positions agree with TRBD1. V lost 10 bases, J lost 8 bases, and 10 bases stayed unmatched. The CDR3 contains 13 residues. From germline, CDR1 is MDHEN and CDR2 SYDVKM. This CDR3 is CATTRQGTEKLFF. The CDR3 bases are TGTGCCACTACGAGACAGGGAACCGAAAAACTGTTTTTT. The entire variable domain, with the rest obtained from reference TRBV28 and TRBJ1-4, is as follows: DVKVTQSSRYLVKRTGEKVFLECVQDMDHENMFWYRQDPGLGLRLIYFSYDVKMKEKGDIPEGYSVSREKKERFSLILESASTNQTSMYLCATTRQGTEKLFFGSGTQLSVL.